This T cell receptor (beta chain) was recorded in a study of OX40 agonist ivuxolimab in advanced cancers. The V gene end was trimmed by 2 bases and the J gene end by 4 bases; junction bases not matched to a gene: 4. Per the germline V gene, CDR1 is MNHEY and CDR2 is SMNVEV (reference sequence). The CDR3 totals 14 residues. Study conclusions and caveats: CD4+ and CD8+ T cells in blood underwent clonal expansion by week 6 at 0.1 to 3.0 mg/kg.

This table comes from immunoSEQ multiplex PCR, and its TCRdb copy is limited to in-frame clones, with some not included. The table lists 9,500 to 13,000 clones, roughly 90% of them singletons. A remark on this clone: Its matching antigen is unknown.

Autoimmune disease history or systemic immunosuppression meant exclusion. The receptor comes from an adult with an advanced solid tumor such as melanoma, head and neck, liver or kidney cancer. Source: CD4+ or CD8+ T cells sorted from blood, taken in a trial of the OX40 agonist ivuxolimab. V and J are TRBV27 and TRBJ2-7; 8 bases align to TRBD2. In DNA form, the CDR3 reads TGTGCCAGCAGTTTAGTCGGGACTAGTTACGAGCAGTACTTC. This gives the protein CASSLVGTSYEQYF.